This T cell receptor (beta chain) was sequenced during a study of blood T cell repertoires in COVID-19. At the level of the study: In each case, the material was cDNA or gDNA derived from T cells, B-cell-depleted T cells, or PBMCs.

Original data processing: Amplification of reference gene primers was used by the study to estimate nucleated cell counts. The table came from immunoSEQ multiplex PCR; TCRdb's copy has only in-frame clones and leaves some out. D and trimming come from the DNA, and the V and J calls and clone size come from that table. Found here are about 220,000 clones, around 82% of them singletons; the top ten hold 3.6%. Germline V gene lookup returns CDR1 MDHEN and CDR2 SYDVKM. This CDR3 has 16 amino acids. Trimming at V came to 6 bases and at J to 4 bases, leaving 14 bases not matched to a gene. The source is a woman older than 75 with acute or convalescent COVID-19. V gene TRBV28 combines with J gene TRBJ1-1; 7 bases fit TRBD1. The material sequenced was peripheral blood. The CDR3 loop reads CASSDTGVMGSTEAFF. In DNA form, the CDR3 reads TGTGCCAGCAGCGATACAGGGGTCATGGGTAGCACTGAAGCTTTCTTT.